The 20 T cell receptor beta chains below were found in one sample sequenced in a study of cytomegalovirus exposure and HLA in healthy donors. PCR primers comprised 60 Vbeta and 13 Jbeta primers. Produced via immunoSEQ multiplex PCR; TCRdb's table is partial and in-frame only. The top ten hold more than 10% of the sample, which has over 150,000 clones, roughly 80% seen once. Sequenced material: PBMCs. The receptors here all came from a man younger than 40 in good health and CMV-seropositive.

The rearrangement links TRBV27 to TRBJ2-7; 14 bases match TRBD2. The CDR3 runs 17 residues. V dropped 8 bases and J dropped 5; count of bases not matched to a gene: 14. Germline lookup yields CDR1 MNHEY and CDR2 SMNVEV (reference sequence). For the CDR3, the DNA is TGTGCCAGCGGTGGACTAGCGGGAGGCTGGGGCCCCCACGAGCAGTACTTC. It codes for CASGGLAGGWGPHEQYF.

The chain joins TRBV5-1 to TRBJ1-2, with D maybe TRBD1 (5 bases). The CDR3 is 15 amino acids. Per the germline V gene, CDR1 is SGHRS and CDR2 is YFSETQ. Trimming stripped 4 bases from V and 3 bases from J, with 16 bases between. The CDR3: CASSPTQGADYGYTF. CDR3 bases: TGCGCCAGCAGCCCCACCCAAGGGGCGGACTATGGCTACACCTTC.

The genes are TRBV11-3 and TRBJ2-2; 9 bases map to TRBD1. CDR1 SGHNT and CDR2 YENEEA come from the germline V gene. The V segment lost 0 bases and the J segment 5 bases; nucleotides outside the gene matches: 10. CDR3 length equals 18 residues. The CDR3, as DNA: TGTGCCAGCAGCTTAGACCCCCTTCGACAGGGGGGGACCGGGGAGCTGTTTTTT. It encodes CASSLDPLRQGGTGELFF. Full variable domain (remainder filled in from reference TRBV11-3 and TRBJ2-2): EAGVVQSPRYKIIEKKQPVAFWCNPISGHNTLYWYLQNLGQGPELLIRYENEEAVDDSQLPKDRFSAERLKGVDSTLKIQPAELGDSAVYLCASSLDPLRQGGTGELFFGEGSRLTVL.

This CDR3 is CASSPQGNTGELFF. The CDR3 region has the DNA TGTGCCAGCAGCCCCCAGGGGAACACCGGGGAGCTGTTTTTT. V is TRBV7-2 and J is TRBJ2-2; TRBD1 might be the D (5 bases). CDR3 length: 14 amino acids. Looked up from germline, CDR1 is SGHTA and CDR2 is FQGNSA. Trimming stripped 5 bases from V and 1 base from J, with 8 bases between.

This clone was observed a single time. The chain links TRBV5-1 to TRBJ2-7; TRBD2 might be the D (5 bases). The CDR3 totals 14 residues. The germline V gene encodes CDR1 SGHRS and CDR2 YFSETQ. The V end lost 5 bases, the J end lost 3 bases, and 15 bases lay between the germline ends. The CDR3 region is CASRPGWAGYEQYF. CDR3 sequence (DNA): TGCGCCAGCAGACCTGGTTGGGCGGGCTACGAGCAGTACTTC.

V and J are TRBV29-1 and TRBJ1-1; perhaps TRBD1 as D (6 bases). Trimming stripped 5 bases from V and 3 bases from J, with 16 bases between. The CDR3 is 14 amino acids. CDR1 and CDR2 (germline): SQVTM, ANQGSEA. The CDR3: CSVNNREFDTEAFF. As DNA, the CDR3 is TGCAGCGTTAACAACAGGGAATTTGACACTGAAGCTTTCTTT.

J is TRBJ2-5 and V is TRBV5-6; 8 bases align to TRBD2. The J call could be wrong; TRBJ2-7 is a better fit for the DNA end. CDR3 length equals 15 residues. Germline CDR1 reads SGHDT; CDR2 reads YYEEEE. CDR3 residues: CASSFGAGGGYEQYF. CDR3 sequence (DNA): TGTGCCAGCAGCTTTGGCGCGGGGGGAGGCTACGAGCAGTACTTC.

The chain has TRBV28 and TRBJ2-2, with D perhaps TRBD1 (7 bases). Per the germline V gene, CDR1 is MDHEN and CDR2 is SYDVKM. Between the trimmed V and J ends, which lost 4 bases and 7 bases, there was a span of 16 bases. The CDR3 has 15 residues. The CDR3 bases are TGTGCCAGCAGTTCGGGGCAGGGGGAGGACGGGGAGCTGTTTTTT. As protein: CASSSGQGEDGELFF.

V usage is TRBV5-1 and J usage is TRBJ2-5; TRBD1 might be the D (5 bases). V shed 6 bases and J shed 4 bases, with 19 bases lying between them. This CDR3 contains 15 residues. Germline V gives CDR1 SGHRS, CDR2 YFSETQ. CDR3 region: CASTEGAADSETQYF. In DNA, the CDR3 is TGCGCCAGCACCGAAGGGGCTGCCGACTCAGAGACCCAGTACTTC.

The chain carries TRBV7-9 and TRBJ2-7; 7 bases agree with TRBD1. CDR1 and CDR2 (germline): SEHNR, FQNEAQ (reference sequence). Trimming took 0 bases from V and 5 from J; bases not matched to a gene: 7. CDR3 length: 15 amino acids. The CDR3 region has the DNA TGTGCCAGCAGCTTAGCCCTCAGGGACAGTAACGAGCAGTACTTC. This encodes CASSLALRDSNEQYF.

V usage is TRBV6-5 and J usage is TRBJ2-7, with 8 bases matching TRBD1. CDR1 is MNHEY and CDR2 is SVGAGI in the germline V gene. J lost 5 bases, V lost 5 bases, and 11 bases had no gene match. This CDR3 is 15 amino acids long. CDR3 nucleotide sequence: TGTGCCAGCAGTCCCTTGGACAGGGATTTCGACGAGCAGTACTTC. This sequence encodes CASSPLDRDFDEQYF.

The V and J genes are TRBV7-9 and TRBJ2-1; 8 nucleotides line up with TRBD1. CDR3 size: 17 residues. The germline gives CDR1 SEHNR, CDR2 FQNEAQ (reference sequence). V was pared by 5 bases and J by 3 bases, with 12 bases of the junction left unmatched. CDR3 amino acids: CASSNPQDREFYNEQFF. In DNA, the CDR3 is TGTGCCAGCAGCAACCCCCAGGACAGGGAATTCTACAATGAGCAGTTCTTC.

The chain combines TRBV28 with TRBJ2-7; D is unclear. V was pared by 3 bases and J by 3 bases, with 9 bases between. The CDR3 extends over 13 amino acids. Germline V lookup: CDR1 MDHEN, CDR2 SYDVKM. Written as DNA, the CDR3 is TGTGCCAGCAGTTTGGTAGTATACTACGAGCAGTACTTC. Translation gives CASSLVVYYEQYF.

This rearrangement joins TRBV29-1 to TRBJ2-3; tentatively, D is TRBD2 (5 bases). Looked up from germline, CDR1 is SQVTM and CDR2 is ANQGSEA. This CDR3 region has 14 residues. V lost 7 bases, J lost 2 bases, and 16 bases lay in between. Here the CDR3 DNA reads TGCAGCGGGTTATTAGCGCGAACCACAGATACGCAGTATTTT. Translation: CSGLLARTTDTQYF.

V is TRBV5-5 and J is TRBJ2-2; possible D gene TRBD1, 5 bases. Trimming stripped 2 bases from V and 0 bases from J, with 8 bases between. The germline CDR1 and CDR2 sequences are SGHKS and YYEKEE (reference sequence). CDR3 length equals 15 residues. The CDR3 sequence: CASSFVRANTGELFF. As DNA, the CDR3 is TGTGCCAGCAGCTTTGTCAGGGCGAACACCGGGGAGCTGTTTTTT.

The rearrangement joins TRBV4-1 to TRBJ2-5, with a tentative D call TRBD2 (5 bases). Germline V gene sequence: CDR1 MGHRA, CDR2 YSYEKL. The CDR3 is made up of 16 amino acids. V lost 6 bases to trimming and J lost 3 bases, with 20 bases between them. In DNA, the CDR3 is TGCGCCAGCAGTCGGAATCTAGCCAACCCCGAAGAGACCCAGTACTTC. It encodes CASSRNLANPEETQYF.

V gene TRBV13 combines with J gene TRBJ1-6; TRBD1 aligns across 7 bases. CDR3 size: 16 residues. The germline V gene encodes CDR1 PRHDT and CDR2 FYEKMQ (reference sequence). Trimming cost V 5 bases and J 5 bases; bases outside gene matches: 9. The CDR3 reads CASSEVQGFHNSPLHF. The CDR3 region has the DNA TGTGCCAGCAGCGAGGTACAGGGGTTCCATAATTCACCCCTCCACTTT.

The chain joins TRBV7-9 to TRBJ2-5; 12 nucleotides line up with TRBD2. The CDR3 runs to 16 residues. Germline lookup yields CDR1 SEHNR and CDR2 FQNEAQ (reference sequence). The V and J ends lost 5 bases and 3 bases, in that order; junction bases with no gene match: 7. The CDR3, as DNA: TGTGCCAGCAGCCCATGGCGGACTAGCGGGAAAGAGACCCAGTACTTC. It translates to CASSPWRTSGKETQYF.

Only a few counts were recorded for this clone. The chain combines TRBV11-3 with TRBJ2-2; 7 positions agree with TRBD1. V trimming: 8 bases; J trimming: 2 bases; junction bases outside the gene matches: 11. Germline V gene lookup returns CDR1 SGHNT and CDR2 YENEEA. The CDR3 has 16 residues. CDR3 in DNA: TGTGCCAGCCGACTGACGACAGGGACAAACACCGGGGAGCTGTTTTTT. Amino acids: CASRLTTGTNTGELFF.

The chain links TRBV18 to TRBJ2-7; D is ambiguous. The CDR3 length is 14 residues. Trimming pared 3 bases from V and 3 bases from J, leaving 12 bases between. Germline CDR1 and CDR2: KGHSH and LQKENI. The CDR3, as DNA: TGTGCCAGCTCACCGGAGATCCTAAGCTACGAGCAGTACTTC. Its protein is CASSPEILSYEQYF.